One sample yielded the 32 T cell receptor beta chains listed below, sequenced in a study of T cells expressing NK-cell markers. No DNA is given; TCRdb re-called the 5' RACE reads and lists each CDR3 protein once. The listing contains roughly 420,000 distinct CDR3 sequences. The specimen sequenced was blood T cells: a sorted CD56 or NKG2C T cell subset, CD4+ or CD8+ T cells, or bulk PBMC T cells (not recorded which). These TCRs come from a woman aged 18-70 years in good health.

The chain is built from TRBV12-3 or TRBV12-4 and TRBJ1-2. This CDR3 comprises 12 residues. The CDR3 region is CASSRSNYGYTF.

This chain uses TRBV7-8 with TRBJ1-5. CDR3 length equals 16 residues. CDR1 and CDR2 from the germline V gene are SGHVS and FQNEAQ. CDR3 amino acids: CASSLVREYSNQPQHF. Complete variable domain (other parts from reference TRBV7-8 and TRBJ1-5): GAGVSQSPRYKVAKRGQDVALRCDPISGHVSLFWYQQALGQGPEFLTYFQNEAQLDKSGLPSDRFFAERPEGSVSTLKIQRTQQEDSAVYLCASSLVREYSNQPQHFGDGTRLSIL.

V gene TRBV6-5 combines with J gene TRBJ2-1; the TRBD1 assignment by TCRdb is unverifiable without DNA. Germline V CDR1 and CDR2: MNHEY, SVGAGI. CDR3 length equals 16 residues. This CDR3 is CASSYTRQGRANEQFF.

J is TRBJ2-1 and V is TRBV9; no DNA is available, so the TRBD1 call from TCRdb remains unchecked. Germline V lookup: CDR1 SGDLS, CDR2 YYNGEE. The CDR3 spans 16 residues. CDR3 residues: CASSAQWGGAVGEQFF.

The gene calls are TRBV7-2 and TRBJ2-4; TCRdb's D call of TRBD1 is untestable without DNA. The CDR3 covers 17 residues. Germline CDR1 is SGHTA and CDR2 is FQGNSA. The CDR3 spells CASSRSRGPGGENIQYF.

V is TRBV7-2 and J is TRBJ1-1. The CDR3 extends over 13 amino acids. Per the germline V gene, CDR1 is SGHTA and CDR2 is FQGNSA. This CDR3 reads CASSFLENTEAFF.

The chain uses TRBV7-9 and TRBJ2-1. In germline, CDR1 is SEHNR, CDR2 FQNEAQ (reference sequence). The CDR3 totals 11 residues. CDR3 residues: CASSPGVEQFF.

V and J are TRBV27 and TRBJ2-7; TCRdb gives TRBD1 as the D gene, but with no DNA this cannot be confirmed. This CDR3 spans 12 amino acids. The germline CDR1 and CDR2 sequences are MNHEY and SMNVEV (reference sequence). The CDR3 loop is CASSLSRGEQYF.

The chain couples TRBV12-3 or TRBV12-4 to TRBJ1-3; TCRdb's D gene call, TRBD1, goes unchecked for lack of DNA. This CDR3 contains 14 residues. This CDR3 is CASSPTGYSGTIYF.

This chain links TRBV20-1 with TRBJ2-7; TCRdb names TRBD1, which stays unverified in the absence of DNA. From germline, CDR1 is DFQATT and CDR2 SNEGSKA (reference sequence). This CDR3 spans 14 amino acids. CDR3 residues: CSASRGEKAYEQYF.

The CDR3 loop is CASSLDGRRGHF. The chain links TRBV7-9 to TRBJ2-7; TCRdb calls TRBD2, which cannot be checked without DNA. CDR1 SEHNR and CDR2 FQNEAQ come from the germline V gene (reference sequence). This CDR3 is 12 amino acids long.

The V call is TRBV20-1, the J call TRBJ2-1; TCRdb gives TRBD1 as the D gene, but with no DNA this cannot be confirmed. Germline CDR1 reads DFQATT; CDR2 reads SNEGSKA (reference sequence). This CDR3 region has 12 residues. The CDR3: CSASRLPGEQFF.

V and J are TRBV20-1 and TRBJ2-2; as DNA is missing, the TRBD1 call by TCRdb cannot be tested. The CDR3 is 14 amino acids. Germline V lookup: CDR1 DFQATT, CDR2 SNEGSKA (reference sequence). CDR3 amino acids: CSVVVPRGTGELFF.

J is TRBJ2-3 and V is TRBV5-6; the D call of TRBD1 rests on TCRdb alone, since no DNA is present to check it. Germline values: CDR1 SGHDT, CDR2 YYEEEE. This CDR3 comprises 15 residues. The CDR3 is CASSFRTASTDTQYF.

V and J are TRBV6-2 or TRBV6-3 and TRBJ2-1. Germline V gene sequence: CDR1 MNHEY, CDR2 SVGEGT. The CDR3 spans 14 residues. The CDR3 reads CASIDHSSYNEQFF.

The J gene is TRBJ2-7, the V gene TRBV11-2; TCRdb selects TRBD1, and the lack of DNA leaves this call unchecked. CDR1 and CDR2 (germline): SGHAT, FQNNGV. The CDR3 consists of 14 residues. CDR3 sequence reads: CASSWGTGGYEQYF.

This sequence joins TRBV4-3 and TRBJ2-5; with no DNA, the TCRdb D assignment of TRBD2 cannot be verified. The CDR3 totals 15 residues. Germline values: CDR1 LGHNA, CDR2 YSLEER. This CDR3 is CASSQGSALQETQYF.

The chain combines TRBV7-8 with TRBJ1-2. The CDR3 spans 12 residues. Looked up from germline, CDR1 is SGHVS and CDR2 is FQNEAQ. This CDR3 is CASSTYKYGYTF.

This rearrangement joins TRBV7-9 to TRBJ2-7; TCRdb gives TRBD2 as the D gene, but with no DNA this cannot be confirmed. The length of the CDR3 is 15 residues. Germline-derived CDR1 and CDR2 are SEHNR and FQNEAQ (reference sequence). CDR3 residues: CASSPRLAGVSEQYF. Supplemented by reference TRBV7-9 and TRBJ2-7, the full variable domain reads DTGVSQNPRHKITKRGQNVTFRCDPISEHNRLYWYRQTLGQGPEFLTYFQNEAQLEKSRLLSDRFSAERPKGSFSTLEIQRTEQGDSAMYLCASSPRLAGVSEQYFGPGTRLTVT.

The rearrangement joins TRBV7-9 to TRBJ1-1; TCRdb picks TRBD1, but there is no DNA to check that call. Per the germline V gene, CDR1 is SEHNR and CDR2 is FQNEAQ (reference sequence). The length of the CDR3 is 16 residues. CDR3 loop: CASSSPGTGMRSEAFF.

The chain recombines TRBV4-2 with TRBJ2-2; as DNA is missing, the TRBD1 call by TCRdb cannot be tested. The germline V gene has CDR1 LGHNA and CDR2 YNFKEQ. This CDR3 has 17 residues. CDR3 loop: CASSQGWGVAEGRELFF.

The chain couples TRBV5-1 to TRBJ1-1; the D call of TRBD1 rests on TCRdb alone, since no DNA is present to check it. Germline CDR1 SGHRS, CDR2 YFSETQ. This CDR3 is 15 amino acids long. CDR3 residues: CASRPIPTGNTEAFF.

The rearrangement uses TRBV7-2 and TRBJ2-1; lacking DNA, the TRBD2 call made by TCRdb goes unchecked. Germline CDR1 reads SGHTA; CDR2 reads FQGNSA. The CDR3 is 18 residues long. CDR3 region: CASSLGRGMASGVYEQFF.

This chain links TRBV7-2 with TRBJ2-3. The germline V gene encodes CDR1 SGHTA and CDR2 FQGNSA. The CDR3 consists of 13 residues. This CDR3 is CASLHRNTDTQYF.

The genes are TRBV27 and TRBJ2-7; TCRdb indicates TRBD2, and absent DNA this call remains unverified. In germline, CDR1 is MNHEY, CDR2 SMNVEV (reference sequence). The CDR3 runs 14 residues. CDR3 in amino acids: CASSLLERASEQYF.

This chain uses TRBV7-2 with TRBJ2-2; TCRdb indicates TRBD1, and absent DNA this call remains unverified. The CDR3 is 15 residues long. Germline CDR1 reads SGHTA; CDR2 reads FQGNSA. The CDR3 loop is CASSLTGDFTGELFF.

V and J are TRBV6-1 and TRBJ2-1; TCRdb proposes TRBD1, but this gene call is untestable without DNA. CDR3 length: 15 amino acids. Germline-derived CDR1 and CDR2 are MNHNS and SASEGT. CDR3 in amino acids: CASRPGGLGSNEQFF.

The genes are TRBV5-1 and TRBJ2-7; without DNA, the TCRdb call of TRBD2 cannot be checked. The CDR3 sequence is 19 residues long. From germline, CDR1 is SGHRS and CDR2 YFSETQ. The CDR3 region is CASNPRGVTSGPKPPEQYF.

The chain has TRBV15 and TRBJ1-1. The germline gives CDR1 LNHNV, CDR2 YYDKDF (reference sequence). CDR3 length equals 12 residues. The CDR3 region is CATSEGNTEAFF. The whole variable domain, filled in from reference TRBV15 and TRBJ1-1, reads DAMVIQNPRYQVTQFGKPVTLSCSQTLNHNVMYWYQQKSSQAPKLLFHYYDKDFNNEADTPDNFQSRRPNTSFCFLDIRSPGLGDTAMYLCATSEGNTEAFFGQGTRLTVV.

The V call is TRBV28, the J call TRBJ2-7; TCRdb designates TRBD2, a call that cannot be tested without DNA. Germline V gene lookup returns CDR1 MDHEN and CDR2 SYDVKM. CDR3 length: 14 amino acids. The CDR3 reads CASSLAGRNYEQYF.

This chain connects TRBV19 to TRBJ2-1; TCRdb's D call, TRBD2, is unchecked because there is no DNA. CDR3 size: 16 residues. Germline lookup yields CDR1 LNHDA and CDR2 SQIVND (reference sequence). The CDR3 loop reads CASSIPAGGMHNEQFF.

This rearrangement joins TRBV7-2 to TRBJ2-3. The CDR3 runs to 16 residues. CDR1 and CDR2 (germline): SGHTA, FQGNSA. The CDR3 sequence is CASSLRVTSGTDTQYF.